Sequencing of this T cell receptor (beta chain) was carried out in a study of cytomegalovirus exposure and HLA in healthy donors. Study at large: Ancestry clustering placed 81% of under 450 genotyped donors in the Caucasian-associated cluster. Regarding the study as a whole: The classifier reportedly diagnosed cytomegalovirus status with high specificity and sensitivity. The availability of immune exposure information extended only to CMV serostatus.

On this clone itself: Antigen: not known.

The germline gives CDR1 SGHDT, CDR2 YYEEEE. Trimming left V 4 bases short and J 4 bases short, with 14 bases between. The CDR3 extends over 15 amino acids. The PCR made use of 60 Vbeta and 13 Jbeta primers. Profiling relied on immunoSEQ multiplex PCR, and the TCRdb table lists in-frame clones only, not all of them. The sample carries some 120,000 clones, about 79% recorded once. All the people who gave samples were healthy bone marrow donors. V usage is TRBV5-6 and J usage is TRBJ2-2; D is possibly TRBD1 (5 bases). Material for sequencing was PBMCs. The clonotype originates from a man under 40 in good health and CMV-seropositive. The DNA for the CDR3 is TGTGCCAGCAGCCAAGGGGCCTCGCCCACCGGGGAGCTGTTTTTT. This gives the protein CASSQGASPTGELFF.